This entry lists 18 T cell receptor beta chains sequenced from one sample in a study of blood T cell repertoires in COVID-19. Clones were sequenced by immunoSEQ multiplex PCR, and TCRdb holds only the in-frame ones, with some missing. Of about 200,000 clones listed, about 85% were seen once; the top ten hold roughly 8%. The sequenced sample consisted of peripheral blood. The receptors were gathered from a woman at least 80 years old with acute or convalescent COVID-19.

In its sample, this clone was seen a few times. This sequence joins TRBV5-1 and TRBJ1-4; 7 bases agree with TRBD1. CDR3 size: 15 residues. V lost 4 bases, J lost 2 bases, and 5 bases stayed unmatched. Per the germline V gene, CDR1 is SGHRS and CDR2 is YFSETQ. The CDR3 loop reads CASSLKGATNEKLFF. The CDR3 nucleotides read TGCGCCAGCAGCCTTAAGGGGGCCACTAATGAAAAACTGTTTTTT.

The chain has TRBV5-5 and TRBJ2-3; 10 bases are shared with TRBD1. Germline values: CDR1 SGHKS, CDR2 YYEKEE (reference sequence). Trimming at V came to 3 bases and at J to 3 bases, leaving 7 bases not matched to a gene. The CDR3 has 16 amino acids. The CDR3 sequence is CASSYQTGGSTDTQYF. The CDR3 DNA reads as TGTGCCAGCAGCTATCAGACAGGGGGCTCTACAGATACGCAGTATTTT.

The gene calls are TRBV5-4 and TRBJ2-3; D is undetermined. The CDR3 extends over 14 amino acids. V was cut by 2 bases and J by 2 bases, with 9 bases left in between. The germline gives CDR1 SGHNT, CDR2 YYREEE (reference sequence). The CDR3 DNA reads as TGTGCCAGCAGCTTTTCCGGTTACACAGATACGCAGTATTTT. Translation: CASSFSGYTDTQYF. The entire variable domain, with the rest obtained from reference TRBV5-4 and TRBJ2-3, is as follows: ETGVTQSPTHLIKTRGQQVTLRCSSQSGHNTVSWYQQALGQGPQFIFQYYREEENGRGNFPPRFSGLQFPNYSSELNVNALELDDSALYLCASSFSGYTDTQYFGPGTRLTVL.

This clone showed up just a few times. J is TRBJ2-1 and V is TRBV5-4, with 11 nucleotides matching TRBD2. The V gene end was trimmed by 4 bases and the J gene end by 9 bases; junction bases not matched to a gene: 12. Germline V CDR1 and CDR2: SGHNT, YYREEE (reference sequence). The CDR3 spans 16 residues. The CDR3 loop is CASSGAVAGGRGEQFF. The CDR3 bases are TGTGCCAGCAGCGGGGCGGTAGCGGGAGGGCGGGGTGAGCAGTTCTTC.

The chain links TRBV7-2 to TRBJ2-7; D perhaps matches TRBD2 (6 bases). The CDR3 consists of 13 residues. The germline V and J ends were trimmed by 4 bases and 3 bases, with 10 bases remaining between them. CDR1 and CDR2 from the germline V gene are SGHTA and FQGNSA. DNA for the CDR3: TGTGCCAGCAGCTCGGGACTCTACTACGAGCAGTACTTC. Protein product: CASSSGLYYEQYF.

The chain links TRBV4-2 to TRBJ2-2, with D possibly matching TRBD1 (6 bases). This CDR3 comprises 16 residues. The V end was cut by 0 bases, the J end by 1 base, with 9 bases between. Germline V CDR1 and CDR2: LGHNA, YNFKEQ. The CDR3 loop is CASSQDRGQNTGELFF. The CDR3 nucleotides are TGTGCCAGCAGCCAAGATCGGGGACAGAACACCGGGGAGCTGTTTTTT.

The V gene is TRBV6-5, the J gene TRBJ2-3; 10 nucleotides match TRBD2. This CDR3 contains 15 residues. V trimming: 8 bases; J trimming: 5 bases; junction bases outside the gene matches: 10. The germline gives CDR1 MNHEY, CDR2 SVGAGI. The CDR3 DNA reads TGTGCCAGCCGCTCTAGCGGGAGTAGAGGAGATACGCAGTATTTT. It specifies CASRSSGSRGDTQYF.

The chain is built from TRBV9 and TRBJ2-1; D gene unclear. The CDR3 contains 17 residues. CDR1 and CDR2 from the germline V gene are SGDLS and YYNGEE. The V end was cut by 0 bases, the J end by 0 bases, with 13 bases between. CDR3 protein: CASSVDHRGSSYNEQFF. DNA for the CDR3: TGTGCCAGCAGCGTAGATCACCGCGGAAGCTCCTACAATGAGCAGTTCTTC. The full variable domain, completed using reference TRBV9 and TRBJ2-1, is DSGVTQTPKHLITATGQRVTLRCSPRSGDLSVYWYQQSLDQGLQFLIQYYNGEERAKGNILERFSAQQFPDLHSELNLSSLELGDSALYFCASSVDHRGSSYNEQFFGPGTRLTVL.

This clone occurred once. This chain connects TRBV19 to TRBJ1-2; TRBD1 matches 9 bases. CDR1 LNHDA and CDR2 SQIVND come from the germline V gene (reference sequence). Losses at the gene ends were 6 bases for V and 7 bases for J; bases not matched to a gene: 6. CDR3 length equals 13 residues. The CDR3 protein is CASRPGTGIGYTF. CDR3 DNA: TGTGCCAGTAGACCCGGGACAGGGATTGGCTACACCTTC.

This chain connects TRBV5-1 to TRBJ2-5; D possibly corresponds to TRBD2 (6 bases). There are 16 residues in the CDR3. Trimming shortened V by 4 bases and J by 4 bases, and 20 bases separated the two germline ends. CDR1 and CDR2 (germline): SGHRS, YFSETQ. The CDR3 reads CASSRRGGLVGETQYF. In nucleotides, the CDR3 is TGCGCCAGCAGCCGACGGGGAGGACTTGTCGGAGAGACCCAGTACTTC.

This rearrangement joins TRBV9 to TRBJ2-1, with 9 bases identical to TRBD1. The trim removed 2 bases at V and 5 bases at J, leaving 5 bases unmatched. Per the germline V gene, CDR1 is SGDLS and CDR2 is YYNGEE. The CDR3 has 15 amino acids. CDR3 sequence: CASSVGQGTHNEQFF. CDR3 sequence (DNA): TGTGCCAGCAGCGTTGGACAGGGGACCCACAATGAGCAGTTCTTC.

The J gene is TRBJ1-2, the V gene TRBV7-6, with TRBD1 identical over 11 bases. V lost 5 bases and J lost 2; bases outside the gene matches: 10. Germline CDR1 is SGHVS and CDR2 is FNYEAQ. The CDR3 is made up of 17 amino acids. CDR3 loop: CASSPLGQGVSNYGYTF. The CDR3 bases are TGTGCCAGCAGCCCCCTGGGACAGGGGGTTTCAAACTATGGCTACACCTTC.

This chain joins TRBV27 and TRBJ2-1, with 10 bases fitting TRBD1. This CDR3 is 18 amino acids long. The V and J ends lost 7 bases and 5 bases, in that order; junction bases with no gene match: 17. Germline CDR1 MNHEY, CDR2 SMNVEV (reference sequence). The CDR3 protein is CASILRPSWDRGHNEQFF. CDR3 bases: TGTGCCAGCATACTCCGCCCTTCTTGGGACAGGGGCCACAATGAGCAGTTCTTC.

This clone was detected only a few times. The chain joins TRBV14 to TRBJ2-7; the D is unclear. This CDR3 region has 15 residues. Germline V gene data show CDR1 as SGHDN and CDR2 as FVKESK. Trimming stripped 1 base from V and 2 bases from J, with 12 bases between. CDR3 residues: CASSQVLKPPYEQYF. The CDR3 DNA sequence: TGTGCCAGCAGCCAAGTGTTGAAGCCTCCCTACGAGCAGTACTTC.

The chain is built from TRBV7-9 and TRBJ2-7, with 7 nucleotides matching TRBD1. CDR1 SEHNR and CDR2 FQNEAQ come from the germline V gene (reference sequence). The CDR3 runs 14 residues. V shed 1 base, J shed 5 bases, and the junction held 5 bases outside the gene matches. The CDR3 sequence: CASSLGQGPHEQYF. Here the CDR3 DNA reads TGTGCCAGCAGCTTAGGACAGGGCCCCCACGAGCAGTACTTC.

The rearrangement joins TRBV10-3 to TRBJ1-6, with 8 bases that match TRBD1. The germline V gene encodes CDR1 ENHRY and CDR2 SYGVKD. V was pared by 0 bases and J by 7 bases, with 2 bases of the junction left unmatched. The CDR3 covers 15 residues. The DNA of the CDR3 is TGTGCCATCAGTGAGTCGACAGGGGCGAATTCACCCCTCCACTTT. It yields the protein CAISESTGANSPLHF.

The CDR3 loop is CASSQSSYGYTF. The CDR3 nucleotides read TGTGCCAGCAGCCAAAGCTCCTATGGCTACACCTTC. The chain employs TRBV14 and TRBJ1-2, with D unclear. CDR1 SGHDN and CDR2 FVKESK come from the germline V gene. Between the trimmed V and J ends, which lost 2 bases and 4 bases, there was a span of 5 bases. CDR3 size: 12 residues.

The CDR3 region is CASRDRDTGELFF. As DNA, the CDR3 is TGTGCCAGCCGGGACAGGGACACCGGGGAGCTGTTTTTT. The chain links TRBV2 to TRBJ2-2; 9 bases map to TRBD1. With V trimmed by 8 bases and J by 3 bases, 1 base remained unmatched. Germline V lookup: CDR1 SNHLY, CDR2 FYNNEI. The CDR3 contains 13 residues.